This TCR beta chain was identified during a study of T cells in Graves' hyperthyroidism and ophthalmopathy (dated by TCRdb to between 2018 and 2021). Regarding the research as a whole: Peripheral blood samples were taken at the time of initial diagnosis, prior to any treatment. A discovery cohort of about a hundred patients, 43 with Graves' ophthalmopathy and 55 to 60 with stable Graves' hyperthyroidism, was used to find distinguishing TCR V-J signatures. Prospective prediction of ophthalmopathy was tested in an independent validation cohort of 18 hyperthyroidism patients and around 16 patients who later progressed to ophthalmopathy. The 100 or so discovery patients were randomly divided into training and test sets at a 7:3 ratio. Thyroid tissue and blood T-cell repertoires from several Graves' hyperthyroidism patients were also compared in the study. After blood sampling, hyperthyroidism patients were treated with methimazole at a starting dose of 30 mg daily, and ophthalmopathy patients were treated with high-dose intravenous methylprednisolone. According to the paper, TCR Vbeta CDR3 sequencing was carried out on 135 peripheral blood samples, which came from approximately 41 ophthalmopathy, around 74 hyperthyroidism and roughly 17 progressor patients.

Amplification of TCR beta CDR3 regions was carried out from RNA transcripts. The TCR CDR3 was subjected to a first round of RT-PCR using the HTBI primer set and the Qiagen OneStep RT-PCR kit. A second multiplex PCR round built the libraries, followed by size selection and purification. Libraries were sequenced paired-end with 100 bp reads on an Illumina HiSeq2000. The authors' analysis ran thus. SOAPnuke was used to process the raw data, removing reads that contained adapters or uncalled bases, had a mean Phred below 15, or lacked an exact match to the constant primer or identifier. COPE v1.2.5 was used to merge high-quality paired reads, and clonotypes were defined as unique nucleotide sequences. Clonotypes were aligned to IMGT TRBV, TRBD and TRBJ reference segments using MiTCR v1.1. The analysis was restricted to V-J combinations with a frequency above 0.0001, which together covered around 99% of the repertoires. A TCS score was defined as the ratio of F50 (clonal expansion) to E x V (chaos), with BLOSUM62-based TCRdist applied between CDR3 peptides within each V-J. Welch's t-statistics and random forest reduced around 550 V-J features to fewer than 15, which were used in a naive Bayes classifier (R e1071). TCRdb reprocessed the public reads (quality trimming at Q25 with fastp, clone calling with MiXCR) and kept in-frame beta chains. Entries that share a CDR3 protein sequence are merged under the most common genes and DNA. The V and J calls and clone size come from TCRdb's table, not from the authors' own analysis. In this sample the table shows approximately 420,000 distinct CDR3 sequences, about 15% of which occur a single time. The ten largest make up approximately 29% of the sample.

Stable Graves' hyperthyroidism was defined as no progression to ophthalmopathy during 18 months of follow-up. Hyperthyroidism patients were newly diagnosed, had a disease duration of under 2 months, and were aged 18 to 65 years. Any patient with an uncontrolled infection, another autoimmune disease, pregnancy or lactation was excluded. Clinical symptoms, serum thyroxine and TRAb, thyroid ultrasound, and orbital computed tomography formed the basis for the diagnoses. PBMCs were isolated from about 9.1 ml of fresh peripheral blood by Ficoll-Paque density gradient centrifugation. Total RNA was extracted with Trizol reagent, and quality was checked on an Agilent 2100 Bioanalyzer. The paper as a whole reports these results and caveats: In validation, the model predicted progression to ophthalmopathy with approximately 69% sensitivity and roughly 75% specificity, a median of roughly seven months before onset. Most expanded thyroid clonotypes (frequency above 0.001) were also detected in blood, a finding suggesting that blood repertoires may reflect thyroid immune responses. Sample size was not statistically predetermined, and investigators were not blinded to group allocation. A model built on a 13 V-J signature distinguished ophthalmopathy from stable hyperthyroidism, reaching about 88% sensitivity and around 81% specificity in cross-validation and 80%/75% in testing.

A note on this clonotype: Its recognized antigen is unknown. Since a much larger clone is just one base distant, this may be a read error. This likely comes from a read error, as the CDR3 has no conserved phenylalanine or tryptophan at its end.

This TCR came from a woman in her 30s with Graves' hyperthyroidism. Sequencing used blood.

The DNA reads as follows: TGTGCCAGCAGCCCGGCCTTCGCCCCCTACAATGAGCAGTTCCTC. Its product reads: CASSPAFAPYNEQFL. The rearrangement combines TRBV27 with TRBJ2-1, with the D gene not confidently named. Counting both end residues, the CDR3 totals 15 amino acids. Only CDR3 DNA remains: 45 bases, in frame from the first base. V is clipped by 6 bases and J by 2 bases, and the sequence between their germline boundaries is 14 bases long. From a lookup of the germline V gene (reference sequence), CDR1 and CDR2 are MNHEY and SMNVEV.